The rows below give T cell receptor beta chains drawn from one sample of a study of cytomegalovirus exposure and HLA in healthy donors. TCRdb keeps only in-frame clones here, not all; method: immunoSEQ multiplex PCR. The sample yields about 120,000 clones, roughly 80% seen once. Sequencing was carried out using PBMCs. These receptors were collected from a man aged 25-40 years in good health and CMV-seropositive. The CDR3 runs from the conserved cysteine through the conserved F or W. Each record gives: J gene, V gene, D gene, clone size, CDR3 DNA, CDR3 protein. A D gene is named only where the DNA matches it firmly. Rows give clone size only sometimes, using once, few, many, or a class for an expanded clone.

J: TRBJ2-3; V: TRBV5-1; D: TRBD2; size: once; DNA: TGCGCCAGCAGCTTAGCGGGAGGAGTAACAGATACGCAGTATTTT; CDR3: CASSLAGGVTDTQYF
J: TRBJ1-6; V: TRBV19; D: .; size: .; DNA: TGTGCCAGTAGTATTAGGATGAGGGTGAAGGACTCACCCCTCCACTTT; CDR3: CASSIRMRVKDSPLHF
J: TRBJ1-3; V: TRBV11-3; D: .; size: .; DNA: TGTGCCACCTCAGGGTCCCCGAGAGGAAACACCATATATTTT; CDR3: CATSGSPRGNTIYF
J: TRBJ1-5; V: TRBV10-2; D: .; size: .; DNA: TGCGCCAGCACCTACGGGAAAAATCAGCCCCAGCATTTT; CDR3: CASTYGKNQPQHF
J: TRBJ1-5; V: TRBV28; D: .; size: .; DNA: TGTGCCAGCAGTTCCCTAGGCGGCAATGAGGTTGGCGGTCAGCCCCAGCATTTT; CDR3: CASSSLGGNEVGGQPQHF
J: TRBJ2-1; V: TRBV6-4; D: TRBD2; size: .; DNA: TGTGCCAGCAGTGGGGTGGGCGGGAGCGGCGAGCAGTTCTTC; CDR3: CASSGVGGSGEQFF
J: TRBJ2-1; V: TRBV29-1; D: TRBD1; size: once; DNA: TGCAGCGTGAGCGGTACCCCTCCAGGGGGCCCGAGGCCAACCTCCTACAATGAGCAGTTCTTC; CDR3: CSVSGTPPGGPRPTSYNEQFF
J: TRBJ1-3; V: TRBV29-1; D: .; size: .; DNA: TGCAGCGTGGCTACAGGGGGAAACACCATATATTTT; CDR3: CSVATGGNTIYF
J: TRBJ1-5; V: TRBV7-9; D: TRBD1; size: .; DNA: TGTTCCAGCAGCTTTGGGACAGGGGGAGGCAATCAGCCCCAGCATTTT; CDR3: CSSSFGTGGGNQPQHF
J: TRBJ2-5; V: TRBV29-1; D: .; size: .; DNA: TGCAGCGTTGTTAGGGAGGATTGGGAGACCCAGTACTTC; CDR3: CSVVREDWETQYF
J: TRBJ1-1; V: TRBV13; D: TRBD1; size: .; DNA: TGTGCCAGCAGCGGAAGACAGGGTTGGACTGAAGCTTTCTTT; CDR3: CASSGRQGWTEAFF
J: TRBJ2-6; V: TRBV5-3; D: TRBD1; size: few; DNA: TGTGCCAGAGCGGAGGGACAGGGTACCGTACTCTCTGGGGCCAACGTCCTGACTTTC; CDR3: CARAEGQGTVLSGANVLTF
J: TRBJ1-6; V: TRBV5-1; D: TRBD1; size: .; DNA: TGCGCCAGCAGCTCGCCACCGGGACAGGGGAATTCACCCCTCCACTTT; CDR3: CASSSPPGQGNSPLHF
J: TRBJ1-5; V: TRBV28; D: .; size: .; DNA: TGTGCCAGCAGTACCGTGACAGGAGATTATAGCAATCAGCCCCAGCATTTT; CDR3: CASSTVTGDYSNQPQHF
J: TRBJ1-5; V: TRBV19; D: .; size: .; DNA: TGTGCCAGTAGTGTTAACAGGGCTCACAATCAGCCCCAGCATTTT; CDR3: CASSVNRAHNQPQHF
J: TRBJ1-5; V: TRBV21-1; D: .; size: .; DNA: TGTGCCAGCAGCACAAACCAGATTGACAGGGGCGATCCTCAGAGCCCTTATAGCAATCAGCCCCAGCATTTT; CDR3: CASSTNQIDRGDPQSPYSNQPQHF
J: TRBJ2-6; V: TRBV5-1; D: .; size: .; DNA: TGCGCCAGCAGTTCTCTGTTCGGGACAACCGCTTCTGGGGCCAACGTCCTGACTTTC; CDR3: CASSSLFGTTASGANVLTF
J: TRBJ1-4; V: TRBV5-1; D: TRBD1; size: .; DNA: TGCGCCAGCAGCGCACAGGGGGTCTTCGAAAAACTGTTTTTT; CDR3: CASSAQGVFEKLFF
J: TRBJ2-3; V: TRBV4-1; D: TRBD2; size: .; DNA: TGCGCCAGCAGCCAATCAGGCACGGGAGGGTCAGATACGCAGTATTTT; CDR3: CASSQSGTGGSDTQYF
J: TRBJ1-1; V: TRBV19; D: TRBD1; size: .; DNA: TGTGCCAGTAGTACCCTTCCGGGACAGAGGAACACTGAAGCTTTCTTT; CDR3: CASSTLPGQRNTEAFF
J: TRBJ1-6; V: TRBV5-6; D: TRBD1; size: .; DNA: TGTGCCAGCAGCTTCGGGACAGCCCGCTATAATTCACCCCTCCACTTT; CDR3: CASSFGTARYNSPLHF
J: TRBJ2-7; V: TRBV10-3; D: .; size: .; DNA: TGTGCCATCAGCCAGGCTCAACAGGGATCTTACGAGCAGTACTTC; CDR3: CAISQAQQGSYEQYF
J: TRBJ2-5; V: TRBV5-8; D: .; size: few; DNA: TGTGCCAGCAGCTTTTGGGGGCGAGGTGAGACCCAGTACTTC; CDR3: CASSFWGRGETQYF
J: TRBJ1-1; V: TRBV19; D: .; size: .; DNA: TGTGCCAGTAGTTTCAGGGGCACTGAAGCTTTCTTT; CDR3: CASSFRGTEAFF
J: TRBJ1-5; V: TRBV7-8; D: TRBD1; size: .; DNA: TGTGCCAGCAGTACTAGGGGGACAGGAAGGGTCAATCAGCCCCAGCATTTT; CDR3: CASSTRGTGRVNQPQHF
J: TRBJ2-4; V: TRBV5-4; D: TRBD2; size: .; DNA: TGTGCCAGCAGCCCTTCGGGGGGGCTAGTAAACATTCAGTACTTC; CDR3: CASSPSGGLVNIQYF
J: TRBJ2-2; V: TRBV19; D: .; size: .; DNA: TGTGCCAGTAGTATAGAGTGGGGGGTCGGGACCGGGGAGCTGTTTTTT; CDR3: CASSIEWGVGTGELFF
J: TRBJ1-1; V: TRBV29-1; D: .; size: .; DNA: TGCAGCGTTGAAGAGGAGGGGGAAGCTTTCTTT; CDR3: CSVEEEGEAFF
J: TRBJ2-3; V: TRBV2; D: TRBD2; size: once; DNA: TGTGCCAGCAGCAGCTTTCGGGGGGACCCCACAGATACGCAGTATTTT; CDR3: CASSSFRGDPTDTQYF
J: TRBJ1-4; V: TRBV28; D: .; size: few; DNA: TGTGCCAGCAGTTTATTAACAGCGGCCAACCTTCTGTTTTTT; CDR3: CASSLLTAANLLFF
J: TRBJ2-5; V: TRBV5-1; D: TRBD1; size: .; DNA: TGCGCCAGCAGCTCGGGACAGAGACAAGAGACCCAGTACTTC; CDR3: CASSSGQRQETQYF